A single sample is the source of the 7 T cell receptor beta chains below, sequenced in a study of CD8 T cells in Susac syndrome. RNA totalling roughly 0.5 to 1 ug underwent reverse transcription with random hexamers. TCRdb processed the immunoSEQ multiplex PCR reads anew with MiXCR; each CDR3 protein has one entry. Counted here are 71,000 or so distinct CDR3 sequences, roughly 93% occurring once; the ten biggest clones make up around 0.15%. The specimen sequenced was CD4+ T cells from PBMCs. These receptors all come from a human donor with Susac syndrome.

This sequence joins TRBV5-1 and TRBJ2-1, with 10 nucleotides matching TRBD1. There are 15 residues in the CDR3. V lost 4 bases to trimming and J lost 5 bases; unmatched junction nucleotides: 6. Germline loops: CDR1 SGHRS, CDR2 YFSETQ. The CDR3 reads CASSIWTGGNNEQFF. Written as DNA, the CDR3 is TGCGCCAGCAGCATATGGACAGGGGGAAACAATGAGCAGTTCTTC.

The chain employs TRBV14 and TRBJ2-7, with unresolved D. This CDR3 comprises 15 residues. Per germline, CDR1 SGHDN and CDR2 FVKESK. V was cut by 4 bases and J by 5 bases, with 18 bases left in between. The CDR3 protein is CASSPNSFTANEQYF. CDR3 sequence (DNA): TGTGCCAGCAGCCCTAACAGCTTTACCGCCAACGAGCAGTACTTC.

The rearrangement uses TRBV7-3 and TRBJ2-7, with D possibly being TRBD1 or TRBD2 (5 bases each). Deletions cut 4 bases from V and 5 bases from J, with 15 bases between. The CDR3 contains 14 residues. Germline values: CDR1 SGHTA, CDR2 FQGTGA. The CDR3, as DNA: TGTGCCAGCAGCTCCGGGGCAGGGTTTGACGAGCAGTACTTC. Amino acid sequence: CASSSGAGFDEQYF.

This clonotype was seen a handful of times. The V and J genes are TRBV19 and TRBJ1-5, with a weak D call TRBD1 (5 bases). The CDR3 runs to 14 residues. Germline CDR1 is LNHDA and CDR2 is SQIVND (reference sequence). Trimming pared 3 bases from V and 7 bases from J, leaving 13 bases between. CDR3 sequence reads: CASSIVGRGQPQHF. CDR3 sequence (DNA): TGTGCCAGTAGTATTGTGGGGCGCGGGCAGCCCCAGCATTTT.

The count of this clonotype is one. The CDR3 DNA is TGTGCCAGCTCACCCACCCGGACGCAAGAGACCCAGTACTTC. This translates into CASSPTRTQETQYF. This chain connects TRBV18 to TRBJ2-5; D unresolved. V lost 3 bases and J 2 bases, leaving 10 bases between the germline ends. The CDR3 totals 14 residues. Germline V gene sequence: CDR1 KGHSH, CDR2 LQKENI. Drawing the rest from reference TRBV18 and TRBJ2-5, the complete variable domain is NAGVMQNPRHLVRRRGQEARLRCSPMKGHSHVYWYRQLPEEGLKFMVYLQKENIIDESGMPKERFSAEFPKEGPSILRIQQVVRGDSAAYFCASSPTRTQETQYFGPGTRLLVL.

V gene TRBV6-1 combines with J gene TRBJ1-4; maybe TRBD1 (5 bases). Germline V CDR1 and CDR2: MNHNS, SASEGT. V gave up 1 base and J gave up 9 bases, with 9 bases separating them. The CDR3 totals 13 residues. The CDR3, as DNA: TGTGCCAGCAGTGAAGTTCTGGGGCAAAAACTGTTTTTT. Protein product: CASSEVLGQKLFF.

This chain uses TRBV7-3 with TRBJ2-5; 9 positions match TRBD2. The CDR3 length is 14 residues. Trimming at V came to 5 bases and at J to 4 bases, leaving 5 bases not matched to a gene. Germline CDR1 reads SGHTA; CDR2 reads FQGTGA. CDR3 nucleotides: TGTGCCAGCAGCCCCGGGACTAGCTTAGAGACCCAGTACTTC. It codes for CASSPGTSLETQYF.